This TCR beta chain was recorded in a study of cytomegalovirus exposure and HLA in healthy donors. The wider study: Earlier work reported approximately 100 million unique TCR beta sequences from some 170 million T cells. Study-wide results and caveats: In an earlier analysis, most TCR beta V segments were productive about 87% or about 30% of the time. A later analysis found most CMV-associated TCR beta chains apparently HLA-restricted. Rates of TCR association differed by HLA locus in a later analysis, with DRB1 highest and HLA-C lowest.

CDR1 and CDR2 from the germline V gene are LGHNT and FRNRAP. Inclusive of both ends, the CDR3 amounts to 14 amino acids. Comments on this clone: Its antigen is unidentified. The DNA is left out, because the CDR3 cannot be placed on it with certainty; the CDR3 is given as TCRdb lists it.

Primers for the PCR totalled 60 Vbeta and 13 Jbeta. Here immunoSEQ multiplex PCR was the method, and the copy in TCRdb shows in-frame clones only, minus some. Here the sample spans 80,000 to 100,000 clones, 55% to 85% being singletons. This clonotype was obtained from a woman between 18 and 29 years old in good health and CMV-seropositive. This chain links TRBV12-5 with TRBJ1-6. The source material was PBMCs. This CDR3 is CASGLEREHSPLHF.